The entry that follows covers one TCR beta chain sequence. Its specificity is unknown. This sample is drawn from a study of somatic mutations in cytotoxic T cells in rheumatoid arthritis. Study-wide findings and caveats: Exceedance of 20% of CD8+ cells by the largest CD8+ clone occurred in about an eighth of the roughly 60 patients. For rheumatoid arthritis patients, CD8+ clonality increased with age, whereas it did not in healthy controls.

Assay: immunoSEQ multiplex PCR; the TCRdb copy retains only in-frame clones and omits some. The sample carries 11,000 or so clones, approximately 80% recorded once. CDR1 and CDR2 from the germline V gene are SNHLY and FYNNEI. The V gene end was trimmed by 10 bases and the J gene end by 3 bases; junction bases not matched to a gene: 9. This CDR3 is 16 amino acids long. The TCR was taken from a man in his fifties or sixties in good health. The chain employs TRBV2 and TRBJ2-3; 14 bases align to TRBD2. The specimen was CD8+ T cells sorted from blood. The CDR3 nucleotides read TGTGCCACACCGGGGACTAGCGGGAGAGCAACAGATACGCAGTATTTT. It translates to CATPGTSGRATDTQYF.